A selection of T cell receptor beta chains follows, all from one sample in a study of vaccination effects on CD4 cells after COVID-19. The table came from immunoSEQ multiplex PCR; TCRdb's copy has only in-frame clones and leaves some out. The sample lists around 49,000 clones, under 80% occurring once. For these TCRs, the target antigens are not known. Source: CD4+ T cells from PBMCs cultured with a peptide pool, taken before COVID-19 vaccination. These receptors originate from a human donor who had a prior SARS-CoV-2 infection. Both conserved end residues are part of each CDR3. Each record gives: J gene, V gene, clone size, D gene, CDR3 protein, CDR3 DNA. The D gene is left open where the match is weak. Not all rows give a size; the values are once, few, many and, for expanded clones, a class.

>TRBJ1-1|TRBV12-3/TRBV12-4|NA|NA
CASRGTRNTEAFF
TGTGCCAGCAGGGGGACGAGAAACACTGAAGCTTTCTTT
>TRBJ1-1|TRBV18|few|TRBD1
CASSSAGTGDTEAFF
TGTGCCAGCTCATCGGCCGGGACAGGGGACACTGAAGCTTTCTTT
>TRBJ1-2|TRBV5-3|NA|NA
CARDDGYYGYTF
TGTGCCAGAGACGACGGATACTATGGCTACACCTTC
>TRBJ1-2|TRBV15|NA|TRBD1
CATSLGQFNYGYTF
TGTGCCACCAGCCTGGGACAGTTTAACTATGGCTACACCTTC
>TRBJ2-7|TRBV10-3|NA|NA
CAISESAGTSNEQYF
TGTGCCATCAGTGAGTCGGCGGGGACTTCAAACGAGCAGTACTTC
>TRBJ1-3|TRBV28|NA|NA
CASSFTSYGGTIYF
TGTGCCAGCAGTTTTACCTCTTACGGGGGCACCATATATTTT
>TRBJ1-2|TRBV14|few|NA
CASSQTGYGYTF
TGTGCCAGCAGCCAGACGGGGTATGGCTACACCTTC
>TRBJ2-7|TRBV5-6|NA|NA
CASSYRLGDRYYEQYF
TGTGCCAGCAGCTACCGACTAGGGGACAGATACTACGAGCAGTACTTC
>TRBJ2-2|TRBV5-1|few|NA
CASSLGAGENTGELFF
TGCGCCAGCAGCTTGGGAGCGGGCGAGAACACCGGGGAGCTGTTTTTT
>TRBJ2-1|TRBV7-2|NA|NA
CASSLDFSGYNEQFF
TGTGCCAGCAGCTTAGATTTCAGCGGATACAATGAGCAGTTCTTC
>TRBJ1-2|TRBV6-1|NA|NA
CASSEGAGQGYTF
TGTGCCAGCAGTGAAGGGGCAGGGCAAGGCTACACCTTC
>TRBJ2-2|TRBV2|NA|NA
CASSEAKRPRSGELFF
TGTGCCAGCAGTGAAGCCAAGCGGCCAAGGTCCGGGGAGCTGTTTTTT
>TRBJ1-4|TRBV11-3|NA|NA
CASSLDPDRGNEKLFF
TGTGCCAGCAGCTTAGACCCAGACCGGGGGAATGAAAAACTGTTTTTT
>TRBJ2-1|TRBV11-3|NA|NA
CASSLVGLVDEQFF
TGTGCCAGCAGCTTAGTAGGGCTAGTAGATGAGCAGTTCTTC
>TRBJ2-3|TRBV5-4|NA|TRBD2
CASSSPAGGDTDTQYF
TGTGCCAGCAGCTCACCAGCGGGGGGGGACACAGATACGCAGTATTTT
>TRBJ2-5|TRBV5-1|NA|TRBD2
CASSFNSGGTETQYF
TGCGCCAGCAGCTTCAATAGCGGGGGGACGGAGACCCAGTACTTC
>TRBJ2-5|TRBV19|NA|TRBD2
CASSIFGRGQSSGGQETQYF
TGTGCCAGTAGTATCTTCGGCAGGGGGCAGTCTAGCGGGGGACAAGAGACCCAGTACTTC